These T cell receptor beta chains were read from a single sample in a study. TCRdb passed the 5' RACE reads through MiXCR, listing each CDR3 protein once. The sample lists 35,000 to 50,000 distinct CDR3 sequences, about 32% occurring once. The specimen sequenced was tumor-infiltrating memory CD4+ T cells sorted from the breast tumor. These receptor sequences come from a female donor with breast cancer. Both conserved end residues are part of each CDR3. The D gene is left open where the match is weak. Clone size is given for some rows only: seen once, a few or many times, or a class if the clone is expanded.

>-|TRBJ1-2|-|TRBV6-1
CAGCQSSNQIYGYTF
TGTGCCGGCTGTCAGTCTTCAAACCAAATATATGGCTACACCTTC
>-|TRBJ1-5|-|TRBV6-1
CASSVIGGQPQHF
TGTGCCAGCAGTGTGATCGGGGGTCAGCCCCAGCATTTT
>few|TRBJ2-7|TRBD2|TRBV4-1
CASSHPGLAGGPLRYEQYF
TGCGCCAGCAGCCATCCCGGACTAGCGGGGGGACCTCTACGTTACGAGCAGTACTTC
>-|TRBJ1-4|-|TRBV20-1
CSASRTGEKLFF
TGCAGTGCTTCCCGGACCGGGGAAAAACTGTTTTTT
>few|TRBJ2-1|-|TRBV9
CASSVEQGRNEQFF
TGTGCCAGCAGCGTAGAACAGGGGAGGAATGAGCAGTTCTTC
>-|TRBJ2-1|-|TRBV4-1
CASSQDQGRNEQFF
TGCGCCAGCAGCCAAGATCAGGGACGTAATGAGCAGTTCTTC
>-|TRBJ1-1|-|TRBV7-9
CASSLEKVPTGTFF
TGTGCCAGCAGCTTAGAAAAGGTCCCGACCGGAACTTTCTTT
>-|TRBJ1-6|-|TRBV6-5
CASSYNPTGRDSPLHF
TGTGCCAGCAGTTACAACCCGACAGGCCGCGACTCACCCCTCCACTTT
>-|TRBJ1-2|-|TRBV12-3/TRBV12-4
CASRLVGRVVMGYTF
TGTGCCAGCAGGCTAGTGGGCAGGGTGGTTATGGGCTACACCTTC
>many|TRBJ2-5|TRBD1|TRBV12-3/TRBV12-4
CASRNTGGRETQYF
TGTGCCAGCAGGAACACAGGGGGTAGGGAGACCCAGTACTTC
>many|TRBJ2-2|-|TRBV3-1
CASSQFTSGELFF
TGTGCCAGCAGCCAATTTACCAGCGGGGAGCTGTTTTTT
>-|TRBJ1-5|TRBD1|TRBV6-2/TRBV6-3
CASSDTGGEPQHF
TGTGCCAGCAGTGACACAGGGGGGGAGCCCCAGCATTTT
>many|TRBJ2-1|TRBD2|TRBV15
CATSRTSEAYNEQFF
TGTGCCACCAGCAGAACTAGCGAGGCCTACAATGAGCAGTTCTTC
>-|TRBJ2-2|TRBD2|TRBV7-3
CASSSGLAGGLATGELFF
TGTGCCAGCAGCTCCGGACTAGCGGGAGGGCTTGCCACCGGGGAGCTGTTTTTT
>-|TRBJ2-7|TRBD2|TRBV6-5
CASSLAGGRPLYEQYF
TGTGCCAGCAGTCTAGCGGGGGGGCGGCCTCTATACGAGCAGTACTTC
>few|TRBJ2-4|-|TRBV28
CASSLEQGKNIQYF
TGTGCCAGCAGTTTAGAACAGGGTAAAAACATTCAGTACTTC
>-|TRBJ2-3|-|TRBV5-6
CASSLVESESTDTQYF
TGTGCCAGCAGCTTGGTTGAGTCAGAAAGCACAGATACGCAGTATTTT
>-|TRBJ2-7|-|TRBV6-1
CASSEEGAYEQYF
TGTGCCAGCAGTGAAGAAGGGGCCTACGAGCAGTACTTC
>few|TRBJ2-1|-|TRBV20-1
CSAREYKESEQFF
TGCAGTGCTAGAGAGTATAAGGAGAGTGAGCAGTTCTTC
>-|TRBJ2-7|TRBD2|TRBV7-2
CASSLGRRASGRMYEQYF
TGTGCCAGCAGCTTAGGCCGGAGGGCTAGCGGGAGGATGTACGAGCAGTACTTC
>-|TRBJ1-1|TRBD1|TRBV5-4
CASSWDRGGEAFF
TGTGCCAGCAGCTGGGACAGGGGAGGCGAAGCTTTCTTT
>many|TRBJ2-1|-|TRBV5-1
CASAPQSYNEQFF
TGCGCCAGCGCGCCCCAGAGTTACAATGAGCAGTTCTTC
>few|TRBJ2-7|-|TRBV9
CASSVEWAPGSEQYF
TGTGCCAGCAGCGTAGAGTGGGCCCCAGGTTCCGAGCAGTACTTC
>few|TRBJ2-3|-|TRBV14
CASSSSGWTGSSTDTQYF
TGTGCCAGCAGCTCGTCGGGGTGGACCGGGTCCAGCACAGATACGCAGTATTTT
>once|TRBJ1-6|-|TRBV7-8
CASSLALFGRGQSYNSPLHF
TGTGCCAGCAGCTTAGCGCTTTTCGGCCGGGGGCAATCCTATAATTCACCCCTCCACTTT
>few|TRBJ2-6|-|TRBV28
CASSSGANVLTF
TGTGCCAGTAGCTCTGGGGCCAACGTCCTGACTTTC
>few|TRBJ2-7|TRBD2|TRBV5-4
CASSFGIAGPYEQYF
TGTGCCAGCAGCTTTGGAATAGCGGGGCCCTACGAGCAGTACTTC
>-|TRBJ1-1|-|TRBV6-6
CASSYGGFTEAFF
TGTGCCAGCAGTTACGGGGGTTTTACTGAAGCTTTCTTT
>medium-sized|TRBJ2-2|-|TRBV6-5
CASSYSFGSGELFF
TGTGCCAGCAGTTACTCGTTTGGCTCCGGGGAGCTGTTTTTT
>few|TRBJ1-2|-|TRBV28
CASSMTGYSHGYTF
TGTGCCAGCAGTATGACAGGTTATTCTCATGGCTACACCTTC
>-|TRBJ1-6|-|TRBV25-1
CASSEYTGMNSPLHF
TGTGCCAGCAGTGAATATACGGGAATGAATTCACCCCTCCACTTT
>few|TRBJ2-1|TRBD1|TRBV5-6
CASSSVGQGSNEQFF
TGTGCCAGCAGCTCAGTGGGACAGGGTAGCAATGAGCAGTTCTTC
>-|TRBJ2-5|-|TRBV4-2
CASSQERSGAGKTQYF
TGTGCCAGCAGCCAAGAAAGGTCAGGGGCTGGGAAGACCCAGTACTTC
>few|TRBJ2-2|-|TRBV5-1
CASSPLTGELFF
TGCGCCAGCAGCCCCCTCACCGGGGAGCTGTTTTTT
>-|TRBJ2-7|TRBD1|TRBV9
CAGSVGQGLSYEQYF
TGTGCCGGCAGCGTCGGACAGGGCCTTTCCTACGAGCAGTACTTC
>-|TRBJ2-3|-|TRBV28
CASSSGAQVPDTQYF
TGTGCCAGCAGTTCAGGGGCCCAGGTCCCAGATACGCAGTATTTT
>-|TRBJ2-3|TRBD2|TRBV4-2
CASSYRTSGSTDTQYF
TGTGCCAGCAGCTACCGGACTAGCGGGAGCACAGATACGCAGTATTTT
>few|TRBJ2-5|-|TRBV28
CASSLSLPEETQYF
TGTGCCAGCAGTTTATCACTCCCCGAGGAGACCCAGTACTTC
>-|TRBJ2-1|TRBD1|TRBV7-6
CASSILTGMENNEQFF
TGTGCCAGCAGCATCTTGACAGGGATGGAGAACAATGAGCAGTTCTTC
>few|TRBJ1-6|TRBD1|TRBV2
CASLDREGHNSPLHF
TGTGCCAGCCTCGACAGGGAAGGGCATAATTCACCCCTCCACTTT
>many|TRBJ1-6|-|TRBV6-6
CASSYLRTGTNSPLHF
TGTGCCAGCAGTTACCTCCGAACAGGAACTAATTCACCCCTCCACTTT
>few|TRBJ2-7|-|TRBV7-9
CASSPTIQGNEQYF
TGTGCCAGCAGCCCGACCATACAGGGTAACGAGCAGTACTTC
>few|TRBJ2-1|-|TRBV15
CATSREGKSYNEQFF
TGTGCCACCAGCAGAGAGGGGAAATCCTACAATGAGCAGTTCTTC
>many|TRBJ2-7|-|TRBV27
CASSNGRGSYEQYF
TGTGCCAGCAGCAATGGCAGGGGTTCCTACGAGCAGTACTTC